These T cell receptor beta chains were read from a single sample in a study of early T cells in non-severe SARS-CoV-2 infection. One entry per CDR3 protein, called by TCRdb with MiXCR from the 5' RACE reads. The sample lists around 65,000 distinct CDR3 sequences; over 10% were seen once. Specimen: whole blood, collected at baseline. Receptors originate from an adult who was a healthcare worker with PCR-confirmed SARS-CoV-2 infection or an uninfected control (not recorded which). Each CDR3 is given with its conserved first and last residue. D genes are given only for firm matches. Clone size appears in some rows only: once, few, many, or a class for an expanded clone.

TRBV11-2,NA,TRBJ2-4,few,TGTGCCAGCAGCTTAGAGAGAACGGGAAGGATAGACATTCAGTACTTC,CASSLERTGRIDIQYF
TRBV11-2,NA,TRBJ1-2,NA,TGTGCCAGCAGCCTTGTACCGGGGGCAACTGGCTATGGCTACACCTTC,CASSLVPGATGYGYTF
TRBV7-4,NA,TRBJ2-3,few,TGTGCCAGCAGCGTTCGACACCCCACAGATACGCAGTATTTT,CASSVRHPTDTQYF
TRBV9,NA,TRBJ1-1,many,TGTGCCAGCAGCGTAGCTCCTGGGGGGCGCGGGGGTAGCACTGAAGCTTTCTTT,CASSVAPGGRGGSTEAFF
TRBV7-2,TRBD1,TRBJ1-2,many,TGTGCCAGCAGCTCTCAGGGGACAGAAAACTATGGCTACACCTTC,CASSSQGTENYGYTF
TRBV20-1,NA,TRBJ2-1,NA,TGCAGTGCTAGAGGCTGGCGGACCCACTACAATGAGCAGTTCTTC,CSARGWRTHYNEQFF
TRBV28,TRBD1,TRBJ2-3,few,TGTGCCAGCAGTCCAAGCCACAGGGGGTCCAGAAGCACAGATACGCAGTATTTT,CASSPSHRGSRSTDTQYF
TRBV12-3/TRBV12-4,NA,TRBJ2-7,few,TGTGCCAGCAGTTTAACCCCAGAGTCCTCCTACGAGCAGTACTTC,CASSLTPESSYEQYF
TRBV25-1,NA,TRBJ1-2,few,TGTGCCAGCAGTGAGACGGTCGACCATGGCTACACCTTC,CASSETVDHGYTF
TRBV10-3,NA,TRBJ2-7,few,TGTGCCATCAGAATTCCCGAGGTACCAGTTCCCTACGAGCAGTACTTC,CAIRIPEVPVPYEQYF
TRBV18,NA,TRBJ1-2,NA,TGTGCCAGCTCCCGGGGACTGAGCTATGGCTACACCTTC,CASSRGLSYGYTF
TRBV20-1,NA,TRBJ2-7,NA,TGCAGTGCTAGAGGGGGGTTAGAAGGAGAGCAGTACTTC,CSARGGLEGEQYF
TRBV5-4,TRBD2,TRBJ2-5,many,TGTGCCAGCAGCTTGGCCGAGTCTAGCGGGGGCCACGGGAAGACCCAGTACTTC,CASSLAESSGGHGKTQYF
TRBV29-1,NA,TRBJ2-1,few,TGCAGCGCCCTGGGGGCAGGGGGGTGGAATGAGCAGTTCTTC,CSALGAGGWNEQFF
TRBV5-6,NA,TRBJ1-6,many,TGTGCCAGCAGCTTGGTACAGGGAGGAGATAATTCACCCCTCCACTTT,CASSLVQGGDNSPLHF
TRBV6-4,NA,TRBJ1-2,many,TGTGCCAGCAGTGACCCTTCGGACAGCATTTCCTATGGCTACACCTTC,CASSDPSDSISYGYTF
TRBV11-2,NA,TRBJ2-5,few,TGTGCCAGCTCCTTTACTAGTGGAGAGACCCAGTACTTC,CASSFTSGETQYF
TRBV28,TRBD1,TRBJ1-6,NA,TGTGCCAGCGGAGAGACAGGGAATAATTCACCCCTCCACTTT,CASGETGNNSPLHF
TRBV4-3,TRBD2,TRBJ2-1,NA,TGCGCCAGCAGCCAAGATCTGTTAGCGGGAGGGCCTTTTTACAATGAGCAGTTCTTC,CASSQDLLAGGPFYNEQFF
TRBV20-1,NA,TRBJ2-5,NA,TGCAGTGCTAGCTTGGGGTCCCAAGAGACCCAGTACTTC,CSASLGSQETQYF
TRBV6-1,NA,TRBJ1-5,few,TGTGCCAGCAGTGAAGCAGGCGCTCCCACTCAGCCCCAGCATTTT,CASSEAGAPTQPQHF
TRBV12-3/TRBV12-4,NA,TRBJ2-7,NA,TGTGCCAGCAGTTTTAAAACGGACCGGTCCGAGCAGTACTTC,CASSFKTDRSEQYF
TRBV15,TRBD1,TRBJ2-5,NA,TGTGCCACCAGCAGGACCTGGGACAGCCACCAAGAGACCCAGTACTTC,CATSRTWDSHQETQYF
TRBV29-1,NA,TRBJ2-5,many,TGCAGCGTTGAAGATCTTAGGAGGGACCAAGAGACCCAGTACTTC,CSVEDLRRDQETQYF
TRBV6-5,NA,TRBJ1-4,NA,TGTGCCAGCAGTGGTGACTGGAGTGCAACTAATGAAAAACTGTTTTTT,CASSGDWSATNEKLFF
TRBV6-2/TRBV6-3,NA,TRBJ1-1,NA,TGTGCCAGCAGTTTTAGCACTGAAGCTTTCTTT,CASSFSTEAFF
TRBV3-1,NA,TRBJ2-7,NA,TGTGCCAGCAGCCAGGGACCAAGCGAGTCCTACGAGCAGTACTTC,CASSQGPSESYEQYF
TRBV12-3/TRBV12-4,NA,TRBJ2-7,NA,TGTGCCAGCACTAAGGGACACCCATCCTACGAGCAGTACTTC,CASTKGHPSYEQYF
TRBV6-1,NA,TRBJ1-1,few,TGTGCCAGCAGTGAAAGCCACTGGAACACTGAAGCTTTCTTT,CASSESHWNTEAFF
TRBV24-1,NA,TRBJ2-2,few,TGTGCCACCAGTGATGGGCGGGGCCCACGGACCGGGGAGCTGTTTTTT,CATSDGRGPRTGELFF
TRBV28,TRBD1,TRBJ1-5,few,TGTGCCAGCAGCGCAGGGGGCGCGACCCAGCCCCAGCATTTT,CASSAGGATQPQHF